One sample yielded the 22 T cell receptor beta chains listed below, sequenced in a study of T cell responses to AZD1222 COVID-19 vaccine (dated by TCRdb to the early 2020s). This sample's time point label indicates: about 28 days (+/-7) after the second vaccine dose. The library was generated by the immunoSEQ multiplex PCR assay. TCRdb carries this immuneACCESS record with in-frame sequences only. Its versions omit some clonotypes, under half of them owing to an unresolved V gene in the studies checked, with the rest unexplained. The sample table holds some 110,000 clones, of which more than 75% were seen once. The ten largest clones take up 3.5% of the sample. Source: peripheral blood, taken 28 days after the second AZD1222 dose. These receptors were obtained from an adult who received the AZD1222 COVID-19 vaccine.

This chain links TRBV7-2 with TRBJ2-1; D perhaps matches TRBD1 (6 bases). This CDR3 has 15 amino acids. In germline, CDR1 is SGHTA, CDR2 FQGNSA. Trimming cost V 3 bases and J 7 bases, with 16 bases left between them. CDR3: CASSFSSFDRNEQFF. The CDR3 DNA sequence: TGTGCCAGCAGCTTTTCAAGTTTTGACAGGAATGAGCAGTTCTTC.

This clone has a single count. This chain links TRBV5-1 with TRBJ2-7, with 9 positions matching TRBD2. V shed 4 bases and J 2 bases; nucleotides not matched to a gene: 7. CDR1 is SGHRS and CDR2 is YFSETQ in the germline V gene. The CDR3 has 15 residues. CDR3 in amino acids: CASSPMTSGTYEQYF. The CDR3 DNA reads as TGCGCCAGCAGCCCCATGACTAGCGGTACCTACGAGCAGTACTTC. The variable domain in full, with the rest retrieved from reference TRBV5-1 and TRBJ2-7, is KAGVTQTPRYLIKTRGQQVTLSCSPISGHRSVSWYQQTPGQGLQFLFEYFSETQRNKGNFPGRFSGRQFSNSRSEMNVSTLELGDSALYLCASSPMTSGTYEQYFGPGTRLTVT.

The rearrangement uses TRBV19 and TRBJ2-7; 9 positions match TRBD1. V shed 6 bases and J 5 bases; nucleotides not matched to a gene: 8. The CDR3 is 14 amino acids. Germline values: CDR1 LNHDA, CDR2 SQIVND (reference sequence). CDR3 amino acids: CASSMGQGYDEQYF. CDR3 DNA sequence: TGTGCCAGTAGCATGGGACAGGGTTATGACGAGCAGTACTTC.

V and J are TRBV6-2 or TRBV6-3 and TRBJ1-2; D not resolved. The CDR3 runs to 10 residues. Germline CDR1 MNHEY, CDR2 SVGEGT. V was trimmed by 6 bases and J by 8 bases, leaving 7 bases between them. CDR3 region: CASSGYGYTF. The CDR3 DNA reads TGTGCCAGCAGCGGATACGGCTACACCTTC.

The CDR3 DNA follows: TGTGCCAGCAGTTTTGGTTTGTGGTCTCCGGGCGACTATGGCTACACCTTC. This codes for CASSFGLWSPGDYGYTF. The chain joins TRBV28 to TRBJ1-2, with D uncertain. The CDR3 length is 17 residues. The ends were cut back, 3 bases at V and 3 bases at J, with 20 bases in the middle. Germline CDR1 is MDHEN and CDR2 is SYDVKM.

The chain combines TRBV2 with TRBJ1-5; no clear D. V was cut by 3 bases and J by 5 bases, with 5 bases left in between. Germline CDR1 reads SNHLY; CDR2 reads FYNNEI. This CDR3 has 12 residues. CDR3 region: CASSDMDQPQHF. CDR3 nucleotide sequence: TGTGCCAGCAGTGACATGGATCAGCCCCAGCATTTT.

The chain recombines TRBV3-1 (or the pseudogene TRBV3-2) with TRBJ2-5; D tentatively fits TRBD1 or TRBD2 (5 bases each). Germline CDR1 is LGHDT and CDR2 is YNNKEL (reference sequence). Trimming cost V 3 bases and J 2 bases, with 13 bases left between them. The CDR3 is 15 residues long. The CDR3 nucleotides are TGTGCCAGCAGCCACCACACTAGACAGCAAGAGACCCAGTACTTC. Translating it yields CASSHHTRQQETQYF.

This chain links TRBV7-9 with TRBJ2-7; TRBD1 matches 7 bases. J gave up 2 bases and V 1 base, and 5 bases lay outside the gene matches. The germline CDR1 and CDR2 sequences are SEHNR and FQNEAQ (reference sequence). The CDR3 length is 15 residues. The DNA for the CDR3 is TGTGCCAGCAGCTTAGTACGGGACAGCCCCTACGAGCAGTACTTC. It specifies CASSLVRDSPYEQYF. The full variable domain, rest sourced from reference TRBV7-9 and TRBJ2-7, is DTGVSQNPRHKITKRGQNVTFRCDPISEHNRLYWYRQTLGQGPEFLTYFQNEAQLEKSRLLSDRFSAERPKGSFSTLEIQRTEQGDSAMYLCASSLVRDSPYEQYFGPGTRLTVT.

This rearrangement joins TRBV19 to TRBJ1-1; D not resolved. The CDR3 loop spans 17 amino acids. The germline CDR1 and CDR2 sequences are LNHDA and SQIVND (reference sequence). Trimming took off 1 base at V and 2 bases at J, with 17 bases between the two ends. The CDR3 here is CASSIGTGRRVNTEAFF. The DNA of the CDR3 is TGTGCCAGTAGTATAGGGACCGGGCGAAGAGTAAACACTGAAGCTTTCTTT.

This clone has only a few counts. This chain uses TRBV18 with TRBJ2-2; TRBD1 is a possible D gene (6 bases). Germline CDR1 and CDR2: KGHSH and LQKENI. The CDR3 has 16 residues. Trimming removed 6 bases at V and 2 bases at J, with 16 bases between. This CDR3 is CASSRNREINTGELFF. In nucleotides, the CDR3 is TGTGCCAGCTCGCGAAACAGGGAGATAAACACCGGGGAGCTGTTTTTT.

This clone was seen once. Other DNA sequences in this specimen translate into the identical CDR3. The rearrangement uses TRBV6-1 and TRBJ2-7; D is unresolved. The germline V and J ends were trimmed by 3 bases and 0 bases, with 0 bases remaining between them. The length of the CDR3 is 11 residues. Germline V CDR1 and CDR2: MNHNS, SASEGT. CDR3 amino acids: CASSDSYEQYF. DNA for the CDR3: TGTGCCAGCAGTGACTCCTACGAGCAGTACTTC.

J is TRBJ1-6 and V is TRBV2; a weak D match, TRBD1 (6 bases). This CDR3 spans 16 amino acids. V was trimmed by 6 bases and J by 9 bases, leaving 21 bases between them. Germline V lookup: CDR1 SNHLY, CDR2 FYNNEI. The CDR3 sequence is CASRGAPRGAGSPLHF. CDR3 coding DNA: TGTGCCAGCAGAGGGGCTCCCCGGGGGGCTGGTTCACCCCTCCACTTT.

V gene TRBV7-2 combines with J gene TRBJ1-3, with 10 bases identical to TRBD1. The V gene end was trimmed by 5 bases and the J gene end by 4 bases; junction bases not matched to a gene: 8. Germline-derived CDR1 and CDR2 are SGHTA and FQGNSA. The CDR3 has 16 amino acids. The CDR3 region is CASSPVTGGVGNTIYF. CDR3 bases: TGTGCCAGCAGCCCGGTGACAGGGGGCGTAGGAAACACCATATATTTT.

V usage is TRBV5-1 and J usage is TRBJ2-7; D tentatively reads TRBD1 or TRBD2 (5 bases each). CDR3 length: 14 amino acids. From germline, CDR1 is SGHRS and CDR2 YFSETQ. V shed 0 bases and J shed 9 bases, with 16 bases lying between them. CDR3: CASSLGGPRDRQYF. Written as DNA, the CDR3 is TGCGCCAGCAGCTTGGGGGGACCAAGGGATAGGCAGTACTTC. The full variable domain, its missing parts supplied by reference TRBV5-1 and TRBJ2-7, is KAGVTQTPRYLIKTRGQQVTLSCSPISGHRSVSWYQQTPGQGLQFLFEYFSETQRNKGNFPGRFSGRQFSNSRSEMNVSTLELGDSALYLCASSLGGPRDRQYFGPGTRLTVT.

The V gene is TRBV4-1, the J gene TRBJ1-3; TRBD1 matches at 7 bases. This CDR3 is 19 amino acids long. The germline CDR1 and CDR2 sequences are MGHRA and YSYEKL. J gave up 0 bases and V 0 bases, and 11 bases lay outside the gene matches. CDR3 loop: CASSQEGLTGRSSGNTIYF. The CDR3 nucleotides are TGCGCCAGCAGCCAAGAGGGACTGACAGGGAGGTCCTCTGGAAACACCATATATTTT.

The V gene is TRBV7-2, the J gene TRBJ2-1, with D possibly being TRBD1 (6 bases). V was pared by 5 bases and J by 0 bases, with 11 bases between. Germline V gene sequence: CDR1 SGHTA, CDR2 FQGNSA. There are 15 residues in the CDR3. The CDR3 DNA follows: TGTGCCAGCAGCCAAACACAGGGCTCCTACAATGAGCAGTTCTTC. Its translation: CASSQTQGSYNEQFF. The whole variable domain, filled in from reference TRBV7-2 and TRBJ2-1, reads GAGVSQSPSNKVTEKGKDVELRCDPISGHTALYWYRQSLGQGLEFLIYFQGNSAPDKSGLPSDRFSAERTGGSVSTLTIQRTQQEDSAVYLCASSQTQGSYNEQFFGPGTRLTVL.

V gene TRBV21-1 combines with J gene TRBJ1-2. TRBV21-1 is labeled a pseudogene. CDR3 length equals 19 residues. CDR3 protein: CASSKAKGVWGAQDYGYTF. In DNA form, the CDR3 reads TGTGCCAGCAGCAAAGCGAAAGGGGTGTGGGGGGCGCAGGACTATGGCTACACCTTC.

The rearrangement joins TRBV20-1 to TRBJ1-4; D call uncertain. V was trimmed by 3 bases and J by 11 bases, leaving 7 bases between them. This CDR3 is built from 10 residues. Germline CDR1 reads DFQATT; CDR2 reads SNEGSKA (reference sequence). The CDR3 is CSASPEKLFF. The CDR3 DNA reads TGCAGTGCTAGCCCTGAGAAACTGTTTTTT.

The chain has TRBV28 and TRBJ2-7; the D is unclear. The germline gives CDR1 MDHEN, CDR2 SYDVKM. Trimming took 0 bases from V and 3 from J, leaving 18 bases between them. This CDR3 contains 17 residues. The CDR3 region has the DNA TGTGCCAGCAGTTTATGGGGTTCCCAGACCCTCGTCTACGAGCAGTACTTC. This translates into CASSLWGSQTLVYEQYF.

The gene calls are TRBV19 and TRBJ2-3, with 8 positions matching TRBD2. V lost 6 bases and J lost 2; bases outside the gene matches: 4. Germline V gives CDR1 LNHDA, CDR2 SQIVND (reference sequence). This CDR3 has 14 amino acids. Here the CDR3 DNA reads TGTGCCAGTAGGGAGCGGGGGTCCACAGATACGCAGTATTTT. This codes for CASRERGSTDTQYF.

This chain links TRBV4-1 with TRBJ1-6, with 7 bases aligning to TRBD1. Germline CDR1 is MGHRA and CDR2 is YSYEKL. The CDR3 runs to 19 residues. Trimming cost V 1 base and J 0 bases; bases outside gene matches: 9. CDR3 residues: CASSQVAYRGSSYNSPLHF. The CDR3 region has the DNA TGCGCCAGCAGCCAAGTGGCGTACAGGGGAAGCTCCTATAATTCACCCCTCCACTTT.

The chain uses TRBV29-1 and TRBJ2-2; 9 positions agree with TRBD2. J lost 6 bases, V lost 0 bases, and 8 bases had no gene match. The CDR3 consists of 16 residues. Germline V gene sequence: CDR1 SQVTM, CDR2 ANQGSEA. The CDR3 here is CSVEDRISGSSGELFF. Written as DNA, the CDR3 is TGCAGCGTTGAAGATCGGATTAGCGGGAGTTCCGGGGAGCTGTTTTTT.